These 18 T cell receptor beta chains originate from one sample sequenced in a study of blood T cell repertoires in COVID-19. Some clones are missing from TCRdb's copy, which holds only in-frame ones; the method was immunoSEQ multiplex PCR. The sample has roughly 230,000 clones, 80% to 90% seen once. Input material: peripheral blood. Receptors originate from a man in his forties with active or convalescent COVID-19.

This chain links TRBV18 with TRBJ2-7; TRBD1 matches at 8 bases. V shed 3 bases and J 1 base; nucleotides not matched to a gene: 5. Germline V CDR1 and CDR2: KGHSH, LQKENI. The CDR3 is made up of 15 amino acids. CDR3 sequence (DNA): TGTGCCAGCTCACCCGGACAGGGTACATCCTACGAGCAGTACTTC. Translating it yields CASSPGQGTSYEQYF.

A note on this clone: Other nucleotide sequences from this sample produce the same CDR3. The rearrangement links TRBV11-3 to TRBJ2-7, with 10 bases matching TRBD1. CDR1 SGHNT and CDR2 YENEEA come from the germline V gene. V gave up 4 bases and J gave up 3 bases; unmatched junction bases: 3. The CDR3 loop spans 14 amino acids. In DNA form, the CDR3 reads TGTGCCAGCAGCTCGGGACAGGGGATCTACGAGCAGTACTTC. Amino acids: CASSSGQGIYEQYF.

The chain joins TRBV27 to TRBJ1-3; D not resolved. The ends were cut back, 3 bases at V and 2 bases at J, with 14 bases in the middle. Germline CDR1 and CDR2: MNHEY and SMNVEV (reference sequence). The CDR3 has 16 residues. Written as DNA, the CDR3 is TGTGCCAGCAGTTTGCCCCCCCGGAGGCCTGGAAACACCATATATTTT. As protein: CASSLPPRRPGNTIYF.

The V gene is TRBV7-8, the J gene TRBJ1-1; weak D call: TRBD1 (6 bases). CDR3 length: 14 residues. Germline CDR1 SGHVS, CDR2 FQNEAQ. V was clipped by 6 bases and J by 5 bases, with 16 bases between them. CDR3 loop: CASRAAGAWTEAFF. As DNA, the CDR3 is TGTGCCAGCAGAGCGGCGGGGGCGTGGACTGAAGCTTTCTTT.

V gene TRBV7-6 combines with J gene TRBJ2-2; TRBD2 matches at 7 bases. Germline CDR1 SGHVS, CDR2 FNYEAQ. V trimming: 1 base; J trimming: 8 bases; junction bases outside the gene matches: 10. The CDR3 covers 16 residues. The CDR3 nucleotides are TGTGCCAGCAGCTTAGTTCGGGCGGGAGTCGTGGGGGAGCTGTTTTTT. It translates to CASSLVRAGVVGELFF.

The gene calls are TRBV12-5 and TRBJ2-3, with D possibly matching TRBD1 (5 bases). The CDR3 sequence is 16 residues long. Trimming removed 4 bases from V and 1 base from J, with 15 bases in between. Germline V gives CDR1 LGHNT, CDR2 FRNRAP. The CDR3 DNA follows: TGTGCTAGTGGTTCCCCGCAGGGTGGAGGCACAGATACGCAGTATTTT. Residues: CASGSPQGGGTDTQYF.

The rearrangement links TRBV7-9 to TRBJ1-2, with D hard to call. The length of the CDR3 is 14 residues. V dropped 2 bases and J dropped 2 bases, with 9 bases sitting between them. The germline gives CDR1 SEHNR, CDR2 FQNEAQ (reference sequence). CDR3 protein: CASSLYSDNYGYTF. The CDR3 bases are TGTGCCAGCAGCTTATATAGCGACAACTATGGCTACACCTTC.

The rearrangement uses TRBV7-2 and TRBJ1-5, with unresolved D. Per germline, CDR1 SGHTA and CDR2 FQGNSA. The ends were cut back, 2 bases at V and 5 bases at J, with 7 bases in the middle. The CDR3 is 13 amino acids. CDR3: CASSLQEDQPQHF. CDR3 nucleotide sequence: TGTGCCAGCAGCTTACAGGAGGATCAGCCCCAGCATTTT.

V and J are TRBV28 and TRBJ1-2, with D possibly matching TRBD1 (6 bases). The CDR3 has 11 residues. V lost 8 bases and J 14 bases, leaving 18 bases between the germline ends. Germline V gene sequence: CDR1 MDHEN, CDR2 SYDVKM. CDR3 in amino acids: CASQSTGRYTF. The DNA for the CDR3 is TGTGCCAGCCAATCCACAGGGCGTTATACCTTC.

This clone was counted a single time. The CDR3 DNA reads as TGTGCCACCAGGGAATGGGGCACAAATGAAAAACTGTTTTTT. Amino acids: CATREWGTNEKLFF. The chain uses TRBV19 and TRBJ1-4; possible D gene TRBD1, 5 bases. The germline V gene has CDR1 LNHDA and CDR2 SQIVND (reference sequence). The CDR3 covers 14 residues. V lost 10 bases to trimming and J lost 5 bases, with 17 bases between them.

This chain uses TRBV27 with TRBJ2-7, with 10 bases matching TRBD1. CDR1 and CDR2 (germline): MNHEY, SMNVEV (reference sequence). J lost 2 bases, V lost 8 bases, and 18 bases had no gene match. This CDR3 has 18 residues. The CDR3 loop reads CASRRRQGAIWETYEQYF. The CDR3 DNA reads TGTGCCAGCCGTCGGAGACAGGGGGCAATCTGGGAGACCTACGAGCAGTACTTC.

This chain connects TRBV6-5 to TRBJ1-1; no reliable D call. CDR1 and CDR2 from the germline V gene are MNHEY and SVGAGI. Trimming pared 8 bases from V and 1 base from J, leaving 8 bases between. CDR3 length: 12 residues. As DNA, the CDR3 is TGTGCCAGCGCGAACGGGAACACTGAAGCTTTCTTT. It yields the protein CASANGNTEAFF.

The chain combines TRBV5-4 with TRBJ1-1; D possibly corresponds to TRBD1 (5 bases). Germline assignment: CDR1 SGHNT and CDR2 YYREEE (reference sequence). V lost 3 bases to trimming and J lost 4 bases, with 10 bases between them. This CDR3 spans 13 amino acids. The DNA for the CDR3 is TGTGCCAGCAGCTACCAGGGTGCCACTGAAGCTTTCTTT. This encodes CASSYQGATEAFF. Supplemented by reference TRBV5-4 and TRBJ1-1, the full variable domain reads ETGVTQSPTHLIKTRGQQVTLRCSSQSGHNTVSWYQQALGQGPQFIFQYYREEENGRGNFPPRFSGLQFPNYSSELNVNALELDDSALYLCASSYQGATEAFFGQGTRLTVV.

The CDR3, as DNA: TGTGCCTGGAGTGTCAACGGTGAAAAACTGTTTTTT. It encodes CAWSVNGEKLFF. The chain has TRBV30 and TRBJ1-4, with no clear D. The CDR3 length is 12 residues. The germline V gene has CDR1 GTSNPN and CDR2 SVGIG (reference sequence). Trimming took 0 bases from V and 7 from J, leaving 6 bases between them.

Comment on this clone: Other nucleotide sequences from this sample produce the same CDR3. This chain's CDR3 is CASSPNRRETQYF. The CDR3 DNA is TGTGCCAGCTCCCCGAACAGGAGAGAGACCCAGTACTTC. This chain joins TRBV18 and TRBJ2-5; D is perhaps TRBD1 (5 bases). Trimming removed 6 bases from V and 4 bases from J, with 12 bases in between. CDR1 is KGHSH and CDR2 is LQKENI in the germline V gene. This CDR3 has 13 amino acids.

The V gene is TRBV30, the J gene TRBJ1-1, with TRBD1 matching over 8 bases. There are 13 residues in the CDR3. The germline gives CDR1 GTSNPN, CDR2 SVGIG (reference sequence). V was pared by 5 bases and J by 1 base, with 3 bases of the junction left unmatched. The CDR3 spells CAWGTGTNTEAFF. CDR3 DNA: TGTGCCTGGGGGACAGGCACGAACACTGAAGCTTTCTTT.

DNA of the CDR3: TGCAGCGTTGCGGACTTCTCTGGAAACACCATATATTTT. Residues: CSVADFSGNTIYF. The rearrangement joins TRBV29-1 to TRBJ1-3, with D uncertain. Looked up from germline, CDR1 is SQVTM and CDR2 is ANQGSEA. Trimming left V 4 bases short and J 0 bases short, with 7 bases between. This CDR3 spans 13 amino acids.

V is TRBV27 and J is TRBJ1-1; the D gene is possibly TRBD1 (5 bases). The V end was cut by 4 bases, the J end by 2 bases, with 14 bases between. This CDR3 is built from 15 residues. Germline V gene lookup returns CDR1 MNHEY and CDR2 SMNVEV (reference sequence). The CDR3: CASSSMTAFNTEAFF. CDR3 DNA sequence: TGTGCCAGCAGTTCTATGACAGCCTTTAACACTGAAGCTTTCTTT.